The rows below give T cell receptor beta chains drawn from one sample of a study of blood T cell repertoires in COVID-19. Assay used: immunoSEQ multiplex PCR; TCRdb lists only in-frame clones, some missing. Counted here are some 130,000 clones, 75% to 90% occurring once; the ten biggest clones make up 15% to 20%. Sequences were obtained from peripheral blood. The receptors originated from a man aged 45-65 years with active or convalescent COVID-19. CDR3s include the opening cysteine and the closing phenylalanine or tryptophan. A D gene is named only where the DNA matches it firmly. For some rows the clone size is stated as once, few or many, or as a class when expanded; others skip it.

.	TRBV11-2	.	TRBJ2-6	TGTGCCAGCAGCTTATCCCGGGTTTCTGGGGCCAACGTCCTGACTTTC	CASSLSRVSGANVLTF
.	TRBV11-2	TRBD1	TRBJ2-3	TGTGCCAGCGGACAGGGGAGGACAGATACGCAGTATTTT	CASGQGRTDTQYF
.	TRBV6-5	.	TRBJ1-5	TGTGCCAGCAGCGCCCAGGGGAGGCCCCAGCATTTT	CASSAQGRPQHF
.	TRBV5-1	TRBD1	TRBJ1-1	TGCGCCAGCACAAGGACAGGGGGCCCCCATGTGAACACTGAAGCTTTCTTT	CASTRTGGPHVNTEAFF
.	TRBV5-4	.	TRBJ2-1	TGTGCCAGCAGCACCAACGGGGGTAGCTCCTACAATGAGCAGTTCTTC	CASSTNGGSSYNEQFF
.	TRBV30	TRBD1	TRBJ1-5	TGTGCCTGGAGTGTACGTCGGGGACAGGGAGTGAAGGGCAATCAGCCCCAGCATTTT	CAWSVRRGQGVKGNQPQHF
.	TRBV7-9	TRBD2	TRBJ2-1	TGTGCCAGCAGCCCCGGGGGGGCGGGAGGGTTCAATGAGCAGTTCTTC	CASSPGGAGGFNEQFF
few	TRBV6-5	TRBD1	TRBJ2-1	TGTGCCAGCAGTTACCAGGGACAGGCATACAATGAGCAGTTCTTC	CASSYQGQAYNEQFF
.	TRBV6-5	.	TRBJ1-6	TGTGCCAGCAGTTACTCACCAGGAACTAATTCACCCCTCCACTTT	CASSYSPGTNSPLHF
.	TRBV30	TRBD1	TRBJ1-1	TGTGCCTGGAGCACGGGACAGGGAAGCACTGAAGCTTTCTTT	CAWSTGQGSTEAFF
.	TRBV5-1	TRBD2	TRBJ2-3	TGCGCCAGCAGCTCGGGACTAGCGGCCACAGATACGCAGTATTTT	CASSSGLAATDTQYF
.	TRBV10-3	.	TRBJ2-2	TGTGCCATCAGTGAGGTCTCCGGGGAGCTGTTTTTT	CAISEVSGELFF
.	TRBV5-1	.	TRBJ1-6	TGCGCCAGCAGCTTGTCCGGGGTCCATAATTCACCCCTCCACTTT	CASSLSGVHNSPLHF
.	TRBV6-5	TRBD1	TRBJ1-5	TGTGCCAGCAGTCACCGGGACAGCATGAATCAGCCCCAGCATTTT	CASSHRDSMNQPQHF
.	TRBV29-1	TRBD1	TRBJ2-5	TGCAGCGCCACCGGGACAGGGGGCGAGACCCAGTACTTC	CSATGTGGETQYF
.	TRBV5-1	.	TRBJ2-2	TGCGCCAGCAGCCCCGGGAACACCGGGGAGCTGTTTTTT	CASSPGNTGELFF
.	TRBV19	TRBD1	TRBJ1-1	TGTGCCAGTAGTATAGTACAGGGGGTGAACACTGAAGCTTTCTTT	CASSIVQGVNTEAFF
.	TRBV6-5	.	TRBJ1-1	TGTGCCAGCAAGATACAGGGTCACGGCACTGAAGCTTTCTTT	CASKIQGHGTEAFF